What follows are 28 T cell receptor beta chains derived from one specimen sequenced in a study of T cell responses to AZD1222 COVID-19 vaccine. The repertoire was sequenced with immunoSEQ multiplex PCR; TCRdb's copy has only in-frame clones and lacks some. This table has about 140,000 clones, 80% to 90% appearing once. This specimen was peripheral blood, taken on day 0 of AZD1222 vaccination. These receptors originate from an adult in good health.

The chain couples TRBV5-1 to TRBJ1-1; a weak D match, TRBD1 (5 bases). CDR3 size: 14 residues. Germline V gene data show CDR1 as SGHRS and CDR2 as YFSETQ. Trimming pared 7 bases from V and 2 bases from J, leaving 15 bases between. CDR3 in amino acids: CASSKEGINTEAFF. The CDR3, as DNA: TGCGCCAGCTCGAAAGAGGGGATTAACACTGAAGCTTTCTTT. Full variable domain (remainder filled in from reference TRBV5-1 and TRBJ1-1): KAGVTQTPRYLIKTRGQQVTLSCSPISGHRSVSWYQQTPGQGLQFLFEYFSETQRNKGNFPGRFSGRQFSNSRSEMNVSTLELGDSALYLCASSKEGINTEAFFGQGTRLTVV.

The V and J genes are TRBV19 and TRBJ2-7, with D unclear. The V and J ends lost 5 bases and 2 bases respectively, with 16 bases between them. CDR3 length: 15 amino acids. Looked up from germline, CDR1 is LNHDA and CDR2 is SQIVND (reference sequence). CDR3 nucleotide sequence: TGTGCCAGTAGTTACAGACGCTCAGATCCCTACGAGCAGTACTTC. It specifies CASSYRRSDPYEQYF.

The chain uses TRBV20-1 and TRBJ2-7; D gene unclear. The CDR3 is 11 residues long. Trimming pared 4 bases from V and 2 bases from J, leaving 6 bases between. The germline gives CDR1 DFQATT, CDR2 SNEGSKA (reference sequence). The CDR3 reads CSAKGPYEQYF. In nucleotides, the CDR3 is TGCAGTGCTAAAGGACCCTACGAGCAGTACTTC.

The genes are TRBV10-3 and TRBJ2-5; 9 nucleotides line up with TRBD1. The ends lost 5 bases at V and 5 bases at J; junction bases unmatched: 9. There are 15 residues in the CDR3. CDR1 is ENHRY, CDR2 SYGVKD, per germline. The chain's CDR3 is CAISSPGQGRETQYF. CDR3 bases: TGTGCCATCAGTTCCCCGGGACAGGGCCGGGAGACCCAGTACTTC.

This sequence joins TRBV2 and TRBJ1-4; D call uncertain. CDR3 length equals 11 residues. The ends were cut back, 8 bases at V and 7 bases at J, with 8 bases in the middle. Per germline, CDR1 SNHLY and CDR2 FYNNEI. The CDR3 here is CASSWVEKLFF. The CDR3 DNA is TGTGCCAGCTCTTGGGTTGAAAAACTGTTTTTT.

The chain carries TRBV15 and TRBJ1-4; D gene ambiguous. V was cut by 0 bases and J by 8 bases, with 16 bases left in between. This CDR3 is 16 amino acids long. The germline V gene has CDR1 LNHNV and CDR2 YYDKDF (reference sequence). The CDR3, as DNA: TGTGCCACCAGCAGAGATGTTACAACGGGAGGGGAAAAACTGTTTTTT. It encodes CATSRDVTTGGEKLFF.

This clone was detected only a few times. The chain employs TRBV7-2 and TRBJ2-5; 8 bases align to TRBD1. CDR3 length equals 15 residues. V trimming: 5 bases; J trimming: 2 bases; junction bases outside the gene matches: 7. Germline assignment: CDR1 SGHTA and CDR2 FQGNSA. CDR3 residues: CASSHRDRKQETQYF. The CDR3, as DNA: TGTGCCAGCAGCCACCGGGACAGGAAGCAAGAGACCCAGTACTTC.

V usage is TRBV10-1 and J usage is TRBJ2-7, with 7 bases matching TRBD1. CDR1 WNHNN and CDR2 SYGVQD come from the germline V gene (reference sequence). The CDR3 is 16 amino acids. V shed 8 bases and J 0 bases; nucleotides not matched to a gene: 13. CDR3 protein: CASSYPRGQNSYEQYF. The CDR3 nucleotides are TGCGCCAGCTCATACCCCCGGGGACAGAACTCCTACGAGCAGTACTTC.

This chain links TRBV5-1 with TRBJ2-7; D uncertain. V lost 0 bases to trimming and J lost 4 bases, with 8 bases between them. The CDR3 is 13 residues long. Looked up from germline, CDR1 is SGHRS and CDR2 is YFSETQ. The CDR3 nucleotides read TGCGCCAGCAGCTTGGGTGGGGATTACGAGCAGTACTTC. It specifies CASSLGGDYEQYF.

The chain has TRBV15 and TRBJ1-5; D possibly corresponds to TRBD1 (5 bases). The CDR3 covers 14 residues. The V end lost 2 bases, the J end lost 4 bases, and 9 bases lay between the germline ends. Germline CDR1 and CDR2: LNHNV and YYDKDF (reference sequence). Here the CDR3 reads CATSRNQGNQPQHF. CDR3 nucleotides: TGTGCCACCAGCAGAAATCAGGGAAATCAGCCCCAGCATTTT.

This chain joins TRBV25-1 and TRBJ1-5, with a tentative D call TRBD1 (6 bases). The V end lost 1 base, the J end lost 3 bases, and 13 bases lay between the germline ends. The V gene's germline CDR1 is MGHDK and CDR2 SYGVNS. CDR3 size: 16 residues. The CDR3 DNA sequence: TGTGCCAGCAGTGAATTCGACAGGTCCCTCAATCAGCCCCAGCATTTT. Protein sequence: CASSEFDRSLNQPQHF.

The chain uses TRBV12-3 or TRBV12-4 and TRBJ2-7; D may be TRBD2 (5 bases). This CDR3 contains 12 residues. V was pared by 5 bases and J by 0 bases, with 5 bases between. In DNA, the CDR3 is TGTGCCAGCAGTGGGAGCTCCTACGAGCAGTACTTC. Its translation: CASSGSSYEQYF.

J is TRBJ1-1 and V is TRBV15; D gene ambiguous. V was pared by 4 bases and J by 1 base, with 7 bases between. CDR3 size: 13 residues. CDR1 is LNHNV and CDR2 is YYDKDF in the germline V gene (reference sequence). The CDR3, as DNA: TGTGCCACCAGCACCGTCGGGAACACTGAAGCTTTCTTT. This sequence encodes CATSTVGNTEAFF.

The chain joins TRBV7-2 to TRBJ2-3, with D perhaps being TRBD1 or TRBD2 (5 bases each). Per germline, CDR1 SGHTA and CDR2 FQGNSA. V was clipped by 5 bases and J by 4 bases, with 13 bases between them. This CDR3 comprises 14 residues. CDR3 nucleotides: TGTGCCAGCAGCGACGGGGTGGGGGCAGATACGCAGTATTTT. Protein sequence: CASSDGVGADTQYF.

The chain employs TRBV28 and TRBJ2-7; D not resolved. The CDR3 runs 12 residues. The germline CDR1 and CDR2 sequences are MDHEN and SYDVKM. The V end lost 6 bases, the J end lost 0 bases, and 6 bases lay between the germline ends. The CDR3 DNA follows: TGTGCCAGCAGCCTGAGCTCCTACGAGCAGTACTTC. Protein: CASSLSSYEQYF.

The gene calls are TRBV9 and TRBJ2-1; D perhaps matches TRBD2 (5 bases). Germline V gene data show CDR1 as SGDLS and CDR2 as YYNGEE. V was pared by 0 bases and J by 1 base, with 8 bases between. The CDR3 is 15 residues long. As DNA, the CDR3 is TGTGCCAGCAGCGTAGGAGGCGGGTCCTACAATGAGCAGTTCTTC. It encodes CASSVGGGSYNEQFF.

The V call is TRBV4-3, the J call TRBJ2-1; 13 bases are a match to TRBD2. Germline V CDR1 and CDR2: LGHNA, YSLEER. Germline trimming cut 4 bases from V and 5 bases from J; bases unmatched to any gene: 2. This CDR3 is 15 amino acids long. The CDR3 DNA is TGCGCCAGCAGCCTGGGACTAGCGGGGAACAATGAGCAGTTCTTC. Amino acid sequence: CASSLGLAGNNEQFF.

The genes are TRBV11-2 and TRBJ1-3; D not resolved. This CDR3 is 13 amino acids long. V lost 4 bases to trimming and J lost 2 bases, with 6 bases between them. Per the germline V gene, CDR1 is SGHAT and CDR2 is FQNNGV. The CDR3 loop is CASSSTTGNTIYF. CDR3 bases: TGTGCCAGCAGCTCCACAACTGGAAACACCATATATTTT. Full variable domain (missing parts from reference TRBV11-2 and TRBJ1-3): EAGVAQSPRYKIIEKRQSVAFWCNPISGHATLYWYQQILGQGPKLLIQFQNNGVVDDSQLPKDRFSAERLKGVDSTLKIQPAKLEDSAVYLCASSSTTGNTIYFGEGSWLTVV.

In nucleotides, the CDR3 is TGTGCCAGCAGCTTCCCCCGGGACAGGCAGCTCGGAGTCGGCTACACCTTC. Translated, it gives CASSFPRDRQLGVGYTF. The chain employs TRBV7-9 and TRBJ1-2, with 8 bases fitting TRBD1. The V gene end was trimmed by 3 bases and the J gene end by 8 bases; junction bases not matched to a gene: 17. There are 17 residues in the CDR3. The germline CDR1 and CDR2 sequences are SEHNR and FQNEAQ (reference sequence).

This chain connects TRBV30 to TRBJ2-1; D ambiguous. The CDR3 is 13 amino acids. V was shortened by 5 bases and J by 4 bases, with 12 bases between the two germline ends. Per germline, CDR1 GTSNPN and CDR2 SVGIG (reference sequence). The CDR3 coding sequence is TGTGCCTGGGGGTCTAATTCTTACAATGAGCAGTTCTTC. It yields the protein CAWGSNSYNEQFF.

The V and J genes are TRBV14 and TRBJ2-1; D uncertain. This CDR3 comprises 15 residues. Per the germline V gene, CDR1 is SGHDN and CDR2 is FVKESK. Trimming took off 0 bases at V and 8 bases at J, with 14 bases between the two ends. This CDR3 is CASSQDWQITDEQFF. CDR3 DNA sequence: TGTGCCAGCAGCCAAGATTGGCAGATTACCGATGAGCAGTTCTTC.

The CDR3 here is CASSLRGIWNTEAFF. The CDR3 DNA is TGTGCCAGCAGCTTGAGGGGGATATGGAACACTGAAGCTTTCTTT. The chain couples TRBV7-2 to TRBJ1-1; D might be TRBD1 (6 bases). V shed 3 bases and J shed 1 base, with 12 bases lying between them. The CDR3 contains 15 residues. Germline CDR1 and CDR2: SGHTA and FQGNSA. Drawing the rest from reference TRBV7-2 and TRBJ1-1, the complete variable domain is GAGVSQSPSNKVTEKGKDVELRCDPISGHTALYWYRQSLGQGLEFLIYFQGNSAPDKSGLPSDRFSAERTGGSVSTLTIQRTQQEDSAVYLCASSLRGIWNTEAFFGQGTRLTVV.

CDR3 amino acids: CASSQDSGVWEQYF. The CDR3, as DNA: TGCGCCAGCAGCCAAGATAGCGGGGTCTGGGAGCAGTACTTC. This rearrangement joins TRBV4-1 to TRBJ2-7, with 8 bases identical to TRBD2. Germline V gene lookup returns CDR1 MGHRA and CDR2 YSYEKL. Trimming cost V 0 bases and J 7 bases; bases outside gene matches: 5. There are 14 residues in the CDR3.

The chain combines TRBV7-2 with TRBJ1-5; D call uncertain. Looked up from germline, CDR1 is SGHTA and CDR2 is FQGNSA. The V gene lost 9 bases and the J gene lost 2 bases, with 11 bases spanning the gap. This CDR3 is built from 13 residues. CDR3 sequence reads: CASGLRGNQPQHF. DNA for the CDR3: TGTGCCAGTGGACTGAGGGGCAATCAGCCCCAGCATTTT.

This clone was observed many times. The chain is built from TRBV7-9 and TRBJ2-1, with 9 bases identical to TRBD2. CDR1 and CDR2 (germline): SEHNR, FQNEAQ (reference sequence). The CDR3 has 14 amino acids. Trimming took 7 bases from V and 5 from J; bases not matched to a gene: 6. In DNA form, the CDR3 reads TGTGCCAGCAAGGCGGGAGGGATAAACAATGAGCAGTTCTTC. As protein: CASKAGGINNEQFF.

The rearrangement joins TRBV11-3 to TRBJ2-1; D gene ambiguous. V was clipped by 1 base and J by 7 bases, with 8 bases between them. This CDR3 has 13 amino acids. Germline CDR1 SGHNT, CDR2 YENEEA. CDR3: CASSLAIGNEQFF. CDR3 DNA sequence: TGTGCCAGCAGCTTAGCCATAGGGAATGAGCAGTTCTTC. Complete variable domain (other parts from reference TRBV11-3 and TRBJ2-1): EAGVVQSPRYKIIEKKQPVAFWCNPISGHNTLYWYLQNLGQGPELLIRYENEEAVDDSQLPKDRFSAERLKGVDSTLKIQPAELGDSAVYLCASSLAIGNEQFFGPGTRLTVL.

The V call is TRBV4-2, the J call TRBJ1-2; 8 nucleotides line up with TRBD1. The V gene end was trimmed by 4 bases and the J gene end by 4 bases; junction bases not matched to a gene: 20. The CDR3 loop spans 19 amino acids. Germline V lookup: CDR1 LGHNA, CDR2 YNFKEQ. In DNA form, the CDR3 reads TGTGCCAGCAGCCGCCTAGGGCGGACAGGGCCCCGTCTATTCTATGGCTACACCTTC. Its protein is CASSRLGRTGPRLFYGYTF.

The chain employs TRBV28 and TRBJ2-7; 8 bases agree with TRBD2. The CDR3 spans 18 residues. The germline V gene encodes CDR1 MDHEN and CDR2 SYDVKM. V was clipped by 4 bases and J by 2 bases; unmatched bases: 16. CDR3 sequence (DNA): TGTGCCAGCAGTTCCTCGACTAGCGAGAATTCCCCCCCCTACGAGCAGTACTTC. Its translation: CASSSSTSENSPPYEQYF. The whole variable domain, remainder taken from reference TRBV28 and TRBJ2-7, is DVKVTQSSRYLVKRTGEKVFLECVQDMDHENMFWYRQDPGLGLRLIYFSYDVKMKEKGDIPEGYSVSREKKERFSLILESASTNQTSMYLCASSSSTSENSPPYEQYFGPGTRLTVT.